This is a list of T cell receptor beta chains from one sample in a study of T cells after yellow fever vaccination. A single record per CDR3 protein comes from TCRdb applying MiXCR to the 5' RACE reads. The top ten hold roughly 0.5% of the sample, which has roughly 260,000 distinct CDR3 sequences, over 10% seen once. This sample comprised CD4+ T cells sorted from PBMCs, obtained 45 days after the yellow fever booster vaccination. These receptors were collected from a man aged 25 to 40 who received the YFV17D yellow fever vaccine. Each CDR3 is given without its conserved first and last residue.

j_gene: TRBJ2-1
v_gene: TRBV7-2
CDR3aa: ASSLAMSSSYNEQF

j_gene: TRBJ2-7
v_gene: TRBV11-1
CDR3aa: ASSSSNGRTGRVYEQY

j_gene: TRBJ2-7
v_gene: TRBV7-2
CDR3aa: ASSWKQGTYEQY

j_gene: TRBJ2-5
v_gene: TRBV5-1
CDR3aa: ASSSGVLQETQY

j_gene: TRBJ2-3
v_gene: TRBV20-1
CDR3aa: SARDLAGGGYAQY

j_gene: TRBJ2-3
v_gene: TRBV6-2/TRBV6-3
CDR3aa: ASSLQPPSTDTQY

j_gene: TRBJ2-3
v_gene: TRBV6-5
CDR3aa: ASRGTDTQY

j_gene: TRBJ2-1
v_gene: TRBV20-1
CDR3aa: SARGLANNEQF

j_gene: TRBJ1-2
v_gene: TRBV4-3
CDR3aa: ASSQDYRDTNYGYT

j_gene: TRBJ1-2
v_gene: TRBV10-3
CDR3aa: AISAGTGMNYGYT

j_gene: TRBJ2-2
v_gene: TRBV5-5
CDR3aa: ASSLGGRGTGELF

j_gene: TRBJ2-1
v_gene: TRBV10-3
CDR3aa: ASQGQGSSHFGEQF

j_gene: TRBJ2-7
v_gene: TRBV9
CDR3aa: ASSPSRLSYEQY

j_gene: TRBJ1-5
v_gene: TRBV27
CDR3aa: ASNPLPSLSGNQPQH

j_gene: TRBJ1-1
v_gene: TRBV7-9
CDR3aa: ASSPRRTYMNTEAF

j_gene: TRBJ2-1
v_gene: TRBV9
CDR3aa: ASSAGVSSYNEQF

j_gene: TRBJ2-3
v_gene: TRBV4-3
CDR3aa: ASSQLGESDTQY

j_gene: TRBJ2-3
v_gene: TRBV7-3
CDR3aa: ASSATFSTDTQY

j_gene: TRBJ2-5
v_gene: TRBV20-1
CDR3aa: SARAGWGETQY

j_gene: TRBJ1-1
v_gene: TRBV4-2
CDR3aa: ASSQPSTKPGVNTEAF

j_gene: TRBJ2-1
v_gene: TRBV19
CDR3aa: ATATSGYYNEQF

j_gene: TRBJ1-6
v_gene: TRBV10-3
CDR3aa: AISTGRENSPLH

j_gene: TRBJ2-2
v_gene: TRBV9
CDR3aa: ASSVGSRLAGATGELF

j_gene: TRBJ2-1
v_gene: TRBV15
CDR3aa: ATSRDGTSGSTYNEQF